The rows below give T cell receptor beta chains drawn from one sample of a study of cytomegalovirus exposure and HLA in healthy donors. This table comes from immunoSEQ multiplex PCR, and its TCRdb copy is limited to in-frame clones, with some not included. The repertoire includes 150,000 to 200,000 clones, around 84% of them detected once, and less than 2% sits in the top ten. Source material: PBMCs. These receptors were obtained from a woman aged 18-29 years in good health and CMV-seronegative. Both conserved end residues are part of each CDR3. Fields, in order: clone size, D gene, V gene, J gene, CDR3 DNA, CDR3 protein. The D gene is left open where the match is weak. Not every row has a clone size; where given, it reads once, few, many or a size class.

clone_size: few; d_call: -; v_call: TRBV13; j_call: TRBJ1-4; cdr3_nt: TGTGCCAGCAGCCTAAGGACAGCTTTTAATGAAAAACTGTTTTTT; cdr3_aa: CASSLRTAFNEKLFF
clone_size: -; d_call: -; v_call: TRBV27; j_call: TRBJ2-2; cdr3_nt: TGTGCCAGCAGGTGGAGGTTCGGGGAGCTGTTTTTT; cdr3_aa: CASRWRFGELFF
clone_size: -; d_call: TRBD1; v_call: TRBV7-2; j_call: TRBJ1-1; cdr3_nt: TGTGCCAGCAGCTTGACAGGGGGTGGGACTGAAGCTTTCTTT; cdr3_aa: CASSLTGGGTEAFF
clone_size: few; d_call: -; v_call: TRBV28; j_call: TRBJ1-5; cdr3_nt: TGTGCCAGCGGCTCCGCGGAGAACTTCGATCAGCCCCAGCATTTT; cdr3_aa: CASGSAENFDQPQHF
clone_size: -; d_call: TRBD1; v_call: TRBV7-2; j_call: TRBJ1-2; cdr3_nt: TGTGCCAGCAGCTTAAGGCCAGGGCAGGGGGCATCTGGCTACACCTTC; cdr3_aa: CASSLRPGQGASGYTF
clone_size: -; d_call: -; v_call: TRBV27; j_call: TRBJ2-7; cdr3_nt: TGTGCCAGCAGTTTATACCCCCCTGACACCTACGAGCAGTACTTC; cdr3_aa: CASSLYPPDTYEQYF
clone_size: -; d_call: TRBD1; v_call: TRBV25-1; j_call: TRBJ1-4; cdr3_nt: TGTGCCAGCAGACAGGGGGAGAGTTATGAAAAACTGTTTTTT; cdr3_aa: CASRQGESYEKLFF
clone_size: -; d_call: TRBD2; v_call: TRBV13; j_call: TRBJ2-3; cdr3_nt: TGTGCCAGCAGCTCAGGACTAGCCGATTTGGATACGCAGTATTTT; cdr3_aa: CASSSGLADLDTQYF
clone_size: -; d_call: -; v_call: TRBV7-9; j_call: TRBJ1-2; cdr3_nt: TGTGCCAGCAGCTTAGGTGACAGTCCCCATGGCTACACCTTC; cdr3_aa: CASSLGDSPHGYTF
clone_size: -; d_call: TRBD1; v_call: TRBV16; j_call: TRBJ1-1; cdr3_nt: TGTGCCAGCAGCCCACCCGGGACAGGGTATCACACTGAAGCTTTCTTT; cdr3_aa: CASSPPGTGYHTEAFF
clone_size: few; d_call: -; v_call: TRBV14; j_call: TRBJ2-7; cdr3_nt: TGTGCCAGCAGCCCCCACGGGGAGATCGACGAGCAGTACTTC; cdr3_aa: CASSPHGEIDEQYF
clone_size: -; d_call: TRBD1; v_call: TRBV11-2; j_call: TRBJ2-3; cdr3_nt: TGTGCCAGCAGCTTATCTGTAGGACAGGGGGGTCCAGATACGCAGTATTTT; cdr3_aa: CASSLSVGQGGPDTQYF
clone_size: -; d_call: -; v_call: TRBV4-3; j_call: TRBJ2-7; cdr3_nt: TGCGCCAGCAGCCAAGATCTGGGGCCGGCCTACGAGCAGTACTTC; cdr3_aa: CASSQDLGPAYEQYF
clone_size: few; d_call: TRBD2; v_call: TRBV7-9; j_call: TRBJ2-5; cdr3_nt: TGTGCCAGCTCCCCGGGGGGAGTGGAGACCCAGTACTTC; cdr3_aa: CASSPGGVETQYF
clone_size: -; d_call: -; v_call: TRBV7-2; j_call: TRBJ1-5; cdr3_nt: TGTGCCAGCAGCTTATTGGGACACGGGAATCAGCCCCAGCATTTT; cdr3_aa: CASSLLGHGNQPQHF
clone_size: -; d_call: -; v_call: TRBV11-2; j_call: TRBJ1-1; cdr3_nt: TGTGCCAGCAGCTTAGGTTACCCTATAGGGGTCCACACTGAAGCTTTCTTT; cdr3_aa: CASSLGYPIGVHTEAFF
clone_size: -; d_call: -; v_call: TRBV15; j_call: TRBJ2-6; cdr3_nt: TGTGCCACCAGCAGGCTGCTCGCGGGAACATCGGGGGCCAACGTCCTGACTTTC; cdr3_aa: CATSRLLAGTSGANVLTF
clone_size: few; d_call: -; v_call: TRBV6-1; j_call: TRBJ1-3; cdr3_nt: TGTGCCAGCAGTGACGTTAGCTCTGGAAACACCATATATTTT; cdr3_aa: CASSDVSSGNTIYF
clone_size: once; d_call: -; v_call: TRBV27; j_call: TRBJ1-1; cdr3_nt: TGTGCCAGCAGTTTATTGGGACGGGGGACTGAAGCTTTCTTT; cdr3_aa: CASSLLGRGTEAFF
clone_size: -; d_call: -; v_call: TRBV15; j_call: TRBJ1-2; cdr3_nt: TGTGCCACCAGGCCCGAGGGGGTAAGAGGCTACACCTTC; cdr3_aa: CATRPEGVRGYTF
clone_size: -; d_call: TRBD2; v_call: TRBV12-5; j_call: TRBJ2-1; cdr3_nt: TGTGCTAGTGGTGATCAAGCGGGAGGGCCCATCAATGAGCAGTTCTTC; cdr3_aa: CASGDQAGGPINEQFF
clone_size: -; d_call: -; v_call: TRBV9; j_call: TRBJ2-3; cdr3_nt: TGTGCCAGCAGCGTAGGTCGGGTTCAAACAGATACGCAGTATTTT; cdr3_aa: CASSVGRVQTDTQYF